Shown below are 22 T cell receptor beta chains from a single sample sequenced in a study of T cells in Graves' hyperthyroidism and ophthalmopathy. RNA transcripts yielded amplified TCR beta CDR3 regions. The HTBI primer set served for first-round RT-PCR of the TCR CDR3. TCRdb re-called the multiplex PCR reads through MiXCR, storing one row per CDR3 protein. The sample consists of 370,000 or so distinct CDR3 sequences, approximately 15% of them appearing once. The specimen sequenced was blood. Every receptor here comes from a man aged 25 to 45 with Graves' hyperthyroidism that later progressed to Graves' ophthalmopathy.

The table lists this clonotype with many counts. In DNA, the CDR3 is TGCAGTGCTAGAGAGGGTCGTTACAGCTATGGCTACACCTTC. Protein product: CSAREGRYSYGYTF. This rearrangement joins TRBV20-1 to TRBJ1-2; D gene uncertain. The V and J ends lost 0 bases and 4 bases respectively, with 12 bases between them. CDR3 length equals 14 residues. Germline V gene data show CDR1 as DFQATT and CDR2 as SNEGSKA (reference sequence).

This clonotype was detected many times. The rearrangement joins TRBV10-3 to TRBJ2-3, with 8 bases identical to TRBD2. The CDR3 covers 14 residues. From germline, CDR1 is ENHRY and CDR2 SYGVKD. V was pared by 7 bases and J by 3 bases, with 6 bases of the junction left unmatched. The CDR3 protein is CAIKSGGWTDTQYF. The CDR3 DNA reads TGTGCCATCAAAAGCGGGGGATGGACAGATACGCAGTATTTT.

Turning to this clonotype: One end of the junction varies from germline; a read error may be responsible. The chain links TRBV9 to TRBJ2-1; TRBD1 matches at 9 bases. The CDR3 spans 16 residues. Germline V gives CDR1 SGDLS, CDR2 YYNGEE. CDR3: CARSGRTGDGYNEQFF. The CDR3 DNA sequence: TGTGCCAGAAGCGGACGGACAGGGGATGGCTACAATGAGCAGTTCTTC.

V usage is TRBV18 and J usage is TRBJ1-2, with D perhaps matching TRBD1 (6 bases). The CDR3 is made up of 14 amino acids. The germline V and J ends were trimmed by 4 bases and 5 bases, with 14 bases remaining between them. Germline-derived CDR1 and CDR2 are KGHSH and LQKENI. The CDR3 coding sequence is TGTGCCAGCTCACTCACGACAGGTCTATATGGCTACACCTTC. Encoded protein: CASSLTTGLYGYTF.

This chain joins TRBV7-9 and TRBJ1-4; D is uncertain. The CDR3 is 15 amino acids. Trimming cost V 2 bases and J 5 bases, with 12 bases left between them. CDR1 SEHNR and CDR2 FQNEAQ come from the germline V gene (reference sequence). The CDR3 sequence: CASSLILGVNEKLFF. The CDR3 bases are TGTGCCAGCAGCTTAATTCTTGGAGTCAATGAAAAACTGTTTTTT.

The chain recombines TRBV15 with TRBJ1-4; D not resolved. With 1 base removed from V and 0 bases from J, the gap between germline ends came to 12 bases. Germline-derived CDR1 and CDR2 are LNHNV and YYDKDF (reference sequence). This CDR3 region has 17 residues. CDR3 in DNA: TGTGCCACCAGCAGAGTCCTTCCCCCCGCAACTAATGAAAAACTGTTTTTT. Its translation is CATSRVLPPATNEKLFF.

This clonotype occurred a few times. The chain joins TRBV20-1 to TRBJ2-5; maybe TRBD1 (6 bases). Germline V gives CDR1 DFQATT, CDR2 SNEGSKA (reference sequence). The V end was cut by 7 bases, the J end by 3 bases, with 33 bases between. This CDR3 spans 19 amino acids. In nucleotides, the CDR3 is TGCAGTGTGACTCATGAAAACAGGGTCGGTCCCCCACCAAAAGAGACCCAGTACTTC. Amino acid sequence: CSVTHENRVGPPPKETQYF.

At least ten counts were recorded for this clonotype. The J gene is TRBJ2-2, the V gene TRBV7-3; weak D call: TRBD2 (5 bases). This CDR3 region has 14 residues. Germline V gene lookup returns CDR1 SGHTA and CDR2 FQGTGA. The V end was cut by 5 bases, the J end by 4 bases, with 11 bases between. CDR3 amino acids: CASSPLGITGELFF. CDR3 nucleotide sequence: TGTGCCAGCAGCCCTCTCGGGATCACCGGGGAGCTGTTTTTT.

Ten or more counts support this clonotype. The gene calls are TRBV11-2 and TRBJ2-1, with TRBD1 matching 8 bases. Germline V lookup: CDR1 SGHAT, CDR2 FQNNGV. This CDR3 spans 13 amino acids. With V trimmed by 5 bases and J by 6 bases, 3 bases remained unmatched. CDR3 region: CASSPTGGNEQFF. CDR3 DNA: TGTGCCAGCAGCCCTACAGGGGGCAATGAGCAGTTCTTC.

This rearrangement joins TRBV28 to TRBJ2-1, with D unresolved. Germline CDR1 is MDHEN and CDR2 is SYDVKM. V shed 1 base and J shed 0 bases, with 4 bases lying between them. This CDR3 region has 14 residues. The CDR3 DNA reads TGTGCCAGCAGTTTATTTCGCTCCTACAATGAGCAGTTCTTC. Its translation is CASSLFRSYNEQFF. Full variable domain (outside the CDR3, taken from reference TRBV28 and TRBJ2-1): DVKVTQSSRYLVKRTGEKVFLECVQDMDHENMFWYRQDPGLGLRLIYFSYDVKMKEKGDIPEGYSVSREKKERFSLILESASTNQTSMYLCASSLFRSYNEQFFGPGTRLTVL.

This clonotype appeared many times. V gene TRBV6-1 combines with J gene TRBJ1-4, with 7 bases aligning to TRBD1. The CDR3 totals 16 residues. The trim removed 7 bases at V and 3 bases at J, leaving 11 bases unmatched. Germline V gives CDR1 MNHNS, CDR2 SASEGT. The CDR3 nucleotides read TGTGCCAGCATTAGATTCAGGGGGAAGGCTAATGAAAAACTGTTTTTT. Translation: CASIRFRGKANEKLFF.

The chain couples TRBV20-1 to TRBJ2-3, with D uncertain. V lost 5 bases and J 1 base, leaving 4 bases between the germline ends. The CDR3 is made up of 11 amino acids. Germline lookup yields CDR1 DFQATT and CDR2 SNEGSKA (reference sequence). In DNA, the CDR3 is TGCAGTGCTGGGCGCACAGATACGCAGTATTTT. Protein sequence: CSAGRTDTQYF.

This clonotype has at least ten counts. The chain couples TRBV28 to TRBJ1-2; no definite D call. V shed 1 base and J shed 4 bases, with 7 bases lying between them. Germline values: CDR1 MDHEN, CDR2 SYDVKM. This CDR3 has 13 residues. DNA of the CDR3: TGTGCCAGCAGTTTATCGGGTGCCTATGGCTACACCTTC. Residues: CASSLSGAYGYTF.

The chain's CDR3 is CASSMARGNYGYTF. CDR3 coding DNA: TGTGCCAGTAGTATGGCAAGGGGTAACTATGGCTACACCTTC. V usage is TRBV19 and J usage is TRBJ1-2; D might be TRBD1 (5 bases). V was pared by 3 bases and J by 1 base, with 9 bases between. There are 14 residues in the CDR3. Germline CDR1 reads LNHDA; CDR2 reads SQIVND (reference sequence).

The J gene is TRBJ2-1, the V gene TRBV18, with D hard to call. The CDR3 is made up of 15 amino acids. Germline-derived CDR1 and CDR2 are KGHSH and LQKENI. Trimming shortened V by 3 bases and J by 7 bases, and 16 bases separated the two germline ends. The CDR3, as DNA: TGTGCCAGCTCACCTGGAAATACTCTGGGTAATGAGCAGTTCTTC. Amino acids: CASSPGNTLGNEQFF.

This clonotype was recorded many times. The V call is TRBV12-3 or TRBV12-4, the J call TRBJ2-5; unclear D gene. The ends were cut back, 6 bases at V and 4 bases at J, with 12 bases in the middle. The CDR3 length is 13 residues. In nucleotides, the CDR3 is TGTGCCAGCAGGGTGGCCCTTCGAGAGACCCAGTACTTC. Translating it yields CASRVALRETQYF.

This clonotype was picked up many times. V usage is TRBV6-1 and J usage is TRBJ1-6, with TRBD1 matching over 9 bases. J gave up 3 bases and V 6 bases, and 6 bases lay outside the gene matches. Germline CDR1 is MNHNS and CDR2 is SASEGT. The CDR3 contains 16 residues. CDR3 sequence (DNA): TGTGCCAGCAGACGGACAGGGGACAACTATAATTCACCCCTCCACTTT. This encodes CASRRTGDNYNSPLHF.

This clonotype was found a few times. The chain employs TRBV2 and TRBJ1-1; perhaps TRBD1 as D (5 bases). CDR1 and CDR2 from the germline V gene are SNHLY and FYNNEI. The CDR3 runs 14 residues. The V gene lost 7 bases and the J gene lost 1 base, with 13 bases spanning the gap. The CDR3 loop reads CASIKRGGNTEAFF. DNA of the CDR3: TGTGCCAGCATCAAACGGGGGGGGAACACTGAAGCTTTCTTT.

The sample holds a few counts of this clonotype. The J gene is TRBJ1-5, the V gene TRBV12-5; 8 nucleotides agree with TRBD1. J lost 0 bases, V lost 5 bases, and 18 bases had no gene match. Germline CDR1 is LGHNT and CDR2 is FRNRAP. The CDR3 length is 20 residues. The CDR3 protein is CASGPGAGGHGGYSNQPQHF. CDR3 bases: TGTGCTAGTGGTCCCGGGGCAGGGGGCCACGGGGGGTATAGCAATCAGCCCCAGCATTTT.

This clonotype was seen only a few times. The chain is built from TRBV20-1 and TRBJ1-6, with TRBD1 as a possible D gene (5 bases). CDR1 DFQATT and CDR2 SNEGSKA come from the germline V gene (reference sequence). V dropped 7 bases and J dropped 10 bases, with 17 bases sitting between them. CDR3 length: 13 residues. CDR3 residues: CSVHGGGGSPLHF. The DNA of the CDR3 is TGCAGTGTCCACGGGGGGGGAGGATCACCCCTCCACTTT.

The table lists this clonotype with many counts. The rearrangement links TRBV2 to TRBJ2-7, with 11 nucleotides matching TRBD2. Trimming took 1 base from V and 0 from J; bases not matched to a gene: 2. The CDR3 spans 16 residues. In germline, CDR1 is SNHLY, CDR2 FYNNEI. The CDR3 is CASSEGLAGGSYEQYF. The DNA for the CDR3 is TGTGCCAGCAGTGAAGGCCTAGCGGGGGGCTCCTACGAGCAGTACTTC.

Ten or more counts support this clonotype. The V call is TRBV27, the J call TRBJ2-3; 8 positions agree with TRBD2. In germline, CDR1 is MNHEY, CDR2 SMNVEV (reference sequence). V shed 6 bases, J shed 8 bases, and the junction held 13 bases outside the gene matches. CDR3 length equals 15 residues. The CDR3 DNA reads TGTGCCAGCAGCCCCTTCGGGGGGGTTTATGGTACGCAGTATTTT. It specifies CASSPFGGVYGTQYF.